The 2 T cell receptor beta chains presented below share a single source sample, sequenced in a study of OX40 agonist ivuxolimab in advanced cancers. Only in-frame clones appear in the TCRdb table, and some are missing; sequencing was by immunoSEQ multiplex PCR. The table records 60,000 to 65,000 clones, 85% to 90% of them present only once. The starting material was CD4+ or CD8+ T cells sorted from blood, obtained in a trial of the OX40 agonist ivuxolimab. The receptor set was obtained from an adult with an advanced solid tumor such as melanoma, head and neck, liver or kidney cancer.

The chain employs TRBV27 and TRBJ2-1, with TRBD2 matching 11 bases. Germline lookup yields CDR1 MNHEY and CDR2 SMNVEV (reference sequence). CDR3 length equals 15 residues. V dropped 5 bases and J dropped 8; count of bases not matched to a gene: 8. The CDR3 DNA is TGTGCCAGCAGTCTGGGACTAGCGGAGGTCCATGAGCAGTTCTTC. It translates to CASSLGLAEVHEQFF.

The V and J genes are TRBV19 and TRBJ2-7; D might be TRBD2 (5 bases). Per the germline V gene, CDR1 is LNHDA and CDR2 is SQIVND (reference sequence). The CDR3 is made up of 12 amino acids. Deletions cut 3 bases from V and 5 bases from J, with 8 bases between. In DNA, the CDR3 is TGTGCCAGTAGTATTGTGGAGGACGAGCAGTACTTC. Its translation is CASSIVEDEQYF.